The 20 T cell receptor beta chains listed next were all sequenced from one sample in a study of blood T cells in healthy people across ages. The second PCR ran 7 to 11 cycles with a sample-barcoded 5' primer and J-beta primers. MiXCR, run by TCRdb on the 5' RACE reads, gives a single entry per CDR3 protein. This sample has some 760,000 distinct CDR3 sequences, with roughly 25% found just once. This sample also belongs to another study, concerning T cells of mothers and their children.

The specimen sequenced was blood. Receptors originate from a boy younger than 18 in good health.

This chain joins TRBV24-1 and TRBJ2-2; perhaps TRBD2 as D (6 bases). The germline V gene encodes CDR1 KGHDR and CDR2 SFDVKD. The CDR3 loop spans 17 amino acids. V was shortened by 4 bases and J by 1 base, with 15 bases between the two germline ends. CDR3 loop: CATSEFRGGKNTGELFF. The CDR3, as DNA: TGTGCCACCAGTGAGTTCCGGGGCGGGAAGAACACCGGGGAGCTGTTTTTT.

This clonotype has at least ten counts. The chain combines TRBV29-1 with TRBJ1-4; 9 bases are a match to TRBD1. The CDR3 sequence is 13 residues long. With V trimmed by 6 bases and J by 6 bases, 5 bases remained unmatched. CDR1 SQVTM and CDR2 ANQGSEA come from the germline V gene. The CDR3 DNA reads TGCAGCGTCTACGGGGACAGGGATGAAAAACTGTTTTTT. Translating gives CSVYGDRDEKLFF.

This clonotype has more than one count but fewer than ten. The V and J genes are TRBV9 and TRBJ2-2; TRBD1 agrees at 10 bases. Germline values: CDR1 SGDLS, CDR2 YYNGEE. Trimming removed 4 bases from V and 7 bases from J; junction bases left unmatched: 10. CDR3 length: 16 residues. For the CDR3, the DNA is TGTGCCAGCAGCTCCGACAGGGGGCCTCGCAGCGGGGAGCTGTTTTTT. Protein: CASSSDRGPRSGELFF.

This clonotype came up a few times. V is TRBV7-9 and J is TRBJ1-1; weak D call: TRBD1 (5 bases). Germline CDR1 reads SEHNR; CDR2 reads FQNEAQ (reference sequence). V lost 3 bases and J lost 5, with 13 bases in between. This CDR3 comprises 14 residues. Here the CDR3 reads CASSFPGGVTEAFF. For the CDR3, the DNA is TGTGCCAGCAGCTTCCCGGGGGGGGTAACTGAAGCTTTCTTT.

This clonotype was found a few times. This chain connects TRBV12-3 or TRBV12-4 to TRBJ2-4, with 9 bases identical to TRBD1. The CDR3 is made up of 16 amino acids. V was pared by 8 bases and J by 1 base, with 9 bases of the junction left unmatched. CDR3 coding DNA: TGTGCCAGCGGTACCGGGACAGGGAGTGCCAAAAACATTCAGTACTTC. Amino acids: CASGTGTGSAKNIQYF.

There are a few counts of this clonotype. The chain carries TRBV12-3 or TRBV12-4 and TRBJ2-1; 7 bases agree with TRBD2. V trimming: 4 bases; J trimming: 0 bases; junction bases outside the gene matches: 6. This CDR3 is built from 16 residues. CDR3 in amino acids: CASSSGGGPSYNEQFF. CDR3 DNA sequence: TGTGCCAGCAGTTCGGGGGGAGGCCCCTCCTACAATGAGCAGTTCTTC.

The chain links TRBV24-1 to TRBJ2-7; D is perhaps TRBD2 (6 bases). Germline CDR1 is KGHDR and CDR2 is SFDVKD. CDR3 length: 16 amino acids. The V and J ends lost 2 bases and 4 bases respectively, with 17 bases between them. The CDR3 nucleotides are TGTGCCACCAGTGATTCACGCGGAGGGGCCTGGTACGAGCAGTACTTC. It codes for CATSDSRGGAWYEQYF.

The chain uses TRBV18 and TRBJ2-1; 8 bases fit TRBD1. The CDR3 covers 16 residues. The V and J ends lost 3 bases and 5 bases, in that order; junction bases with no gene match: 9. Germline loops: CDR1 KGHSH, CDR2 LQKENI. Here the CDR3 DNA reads TGTGCCAGCTCACCTCCGAGGACAGGGATTAACAATGAGCAGTTCTTC. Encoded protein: CASSPPRTGINNEQFF.

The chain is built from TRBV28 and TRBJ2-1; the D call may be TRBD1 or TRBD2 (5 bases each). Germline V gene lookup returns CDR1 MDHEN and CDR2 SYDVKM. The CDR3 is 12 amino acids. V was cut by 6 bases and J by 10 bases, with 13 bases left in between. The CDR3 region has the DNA TGTGCCAGCAGCTCCGGGGCTGGGGAGCAGTTCTTC. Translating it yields CASSSGAGEQFF.

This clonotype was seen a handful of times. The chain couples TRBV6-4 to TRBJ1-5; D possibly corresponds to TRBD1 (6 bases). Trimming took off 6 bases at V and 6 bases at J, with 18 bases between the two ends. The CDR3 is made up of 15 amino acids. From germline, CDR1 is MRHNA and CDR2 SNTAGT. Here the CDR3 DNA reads TGTGCCAGCAGGGCCGGGAGGGGGGTCTGTCAGCCCCAGCATTTT. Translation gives CASRAGRGVCQPQHF.

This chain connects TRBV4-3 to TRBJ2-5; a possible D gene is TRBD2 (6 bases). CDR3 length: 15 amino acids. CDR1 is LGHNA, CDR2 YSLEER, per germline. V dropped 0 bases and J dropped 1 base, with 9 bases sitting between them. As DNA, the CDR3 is TGCGCCAGCAGCCAAGATAGGACTATCCAAGAGACCCAGTACTTC. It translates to CASSQDRTIQETQYF.

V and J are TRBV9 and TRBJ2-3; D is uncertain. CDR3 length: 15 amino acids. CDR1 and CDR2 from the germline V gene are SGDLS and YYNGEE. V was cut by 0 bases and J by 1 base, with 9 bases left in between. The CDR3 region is CASSVDGVGTDTQYF. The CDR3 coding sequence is TGTGCCAGCAGCGTAGATGGAGTAGGCACAGATACGCAGTATTTT.

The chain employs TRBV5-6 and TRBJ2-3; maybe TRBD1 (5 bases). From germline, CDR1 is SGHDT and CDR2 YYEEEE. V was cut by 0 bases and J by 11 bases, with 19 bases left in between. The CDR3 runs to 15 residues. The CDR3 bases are TGTGCCAGCAGCTTGGTCCGGAGTTCCAGGGAAGAGCAGTATTTT. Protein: CASSLVRSSREEQYF.

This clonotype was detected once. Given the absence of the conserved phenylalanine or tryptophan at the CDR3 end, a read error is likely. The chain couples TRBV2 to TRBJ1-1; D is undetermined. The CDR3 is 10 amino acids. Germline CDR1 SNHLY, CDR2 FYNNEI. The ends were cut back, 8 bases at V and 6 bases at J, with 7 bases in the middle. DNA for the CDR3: TGTGCCAGCGTAGAGGCTGAAGCTTTCTTG. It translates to CASVEAEAFL.

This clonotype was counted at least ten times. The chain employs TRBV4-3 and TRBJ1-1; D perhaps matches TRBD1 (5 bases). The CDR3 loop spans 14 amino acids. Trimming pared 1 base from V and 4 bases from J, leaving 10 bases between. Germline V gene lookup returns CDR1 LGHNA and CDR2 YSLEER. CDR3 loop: CASSQGGVATEAFF. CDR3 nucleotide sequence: TGCGCCAGCAGCCAAGGAGGGGTGGCCACTGAAGCTTTCTTT.

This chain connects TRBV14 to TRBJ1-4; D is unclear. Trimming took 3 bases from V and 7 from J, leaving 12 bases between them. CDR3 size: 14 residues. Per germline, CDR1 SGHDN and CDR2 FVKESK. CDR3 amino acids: CASSQQAAGEKLFF. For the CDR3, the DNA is TGTGCCAGCAGCCAGCAGGCAGCTGGTGAAAAACTGTTTTTT.

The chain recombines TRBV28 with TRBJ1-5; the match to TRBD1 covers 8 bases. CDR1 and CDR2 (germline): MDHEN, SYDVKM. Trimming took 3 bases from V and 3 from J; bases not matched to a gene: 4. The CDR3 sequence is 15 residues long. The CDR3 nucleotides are TGTGCCAGCAGTTTGCAGGGGGCCCACAATCAGCCCCAGCATTTT. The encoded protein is CASSLQGAHNQPQHF. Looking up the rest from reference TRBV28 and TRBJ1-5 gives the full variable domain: DVKVTQSSRYLVKRTGEKVFLECVQDMDHENMFWYRQDPGLGLRLIYFSYDVKMKEKGDIPEGYSVSREKKERFSLILESASTNQTSMYLCASSLQGAHNQPQHFGDGTRLSIL.

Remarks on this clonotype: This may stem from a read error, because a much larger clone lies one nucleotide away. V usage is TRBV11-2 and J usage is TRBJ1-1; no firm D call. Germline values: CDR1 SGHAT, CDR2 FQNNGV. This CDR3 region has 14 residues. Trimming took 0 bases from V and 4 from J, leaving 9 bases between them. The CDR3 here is CASSLDRAGTEAFF. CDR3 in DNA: TGTGCCAGCAGCTTAGATAGGGCGGGCACTGAAGCTTTCTTT.

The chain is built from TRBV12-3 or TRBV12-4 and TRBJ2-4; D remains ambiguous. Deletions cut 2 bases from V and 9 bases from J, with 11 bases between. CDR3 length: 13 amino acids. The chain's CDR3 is CASSLNGDSIQYF. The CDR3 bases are TGTGCCAGCAGTTTAAACGGAGATAGCATTCAGTACTTC.

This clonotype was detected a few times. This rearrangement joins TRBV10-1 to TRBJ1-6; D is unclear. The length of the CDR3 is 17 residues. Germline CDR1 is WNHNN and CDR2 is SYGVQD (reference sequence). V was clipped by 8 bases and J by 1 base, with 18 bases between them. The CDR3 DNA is TGCGCCAGCGAGCCCGTTACGCGGAGGTCCTATAATTCACCCCTCCACTTT. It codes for CASEPVTRRSYNSPLHF.